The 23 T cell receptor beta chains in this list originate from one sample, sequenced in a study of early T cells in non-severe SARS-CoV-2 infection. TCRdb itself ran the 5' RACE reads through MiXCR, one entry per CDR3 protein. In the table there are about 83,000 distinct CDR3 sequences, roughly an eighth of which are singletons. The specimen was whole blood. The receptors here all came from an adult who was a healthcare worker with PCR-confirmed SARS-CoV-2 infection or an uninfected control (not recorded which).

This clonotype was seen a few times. CDR3 DNA sequence: TGTGCCAGCAGCCAAGGGACTAGCGGGAGGGCGTTCTTC. This sequence encodes CASSQGTSGRAFF. The J gene is TRBJ2-1, the V gene TRBV3-1; 15 bases are shared with TRBD2. The CDR3 has 13 amino acids. The germline V gene encodes CDR1 LGHDT and CDR2 YNNKEL (reference sequence). The junction had 1 base not matched to a gene; V was cut back by 1 base and J by 15 bases.

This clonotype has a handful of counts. The CDR3 protein is CASRQQGRDQPQHF. The CDR3 DNA follows: TGTGCCAGCAGGCAACAGGGGAGGGATCAGCCCCAGCATTTT. The chain employs TRBV2 and TRBJ1-5; 7 bases map to TRBD1. The CDR3 has 14 residues. Unmatched junction bases numbered 7, after V lost 6 bases and J lost 5 bases. The germline V gene has CDR1 SNHLY and CDR2 FYNNEI.

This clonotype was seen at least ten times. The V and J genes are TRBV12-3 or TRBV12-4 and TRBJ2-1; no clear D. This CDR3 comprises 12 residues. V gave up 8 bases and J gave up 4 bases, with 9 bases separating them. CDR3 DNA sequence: TGTGCCAGCTCTCCTCAATACAATGAGCAGTTCTTC. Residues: CASSPQYNEQFF.

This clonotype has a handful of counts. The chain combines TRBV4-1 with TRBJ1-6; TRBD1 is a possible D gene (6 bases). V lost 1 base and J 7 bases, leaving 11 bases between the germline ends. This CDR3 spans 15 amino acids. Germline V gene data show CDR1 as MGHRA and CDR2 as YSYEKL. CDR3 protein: CASSQGGGPNSPLHF. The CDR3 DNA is TGCGCCAGCAGCCAAGGGGGGGGGCCGAATTCACCCCTCCACTTT.

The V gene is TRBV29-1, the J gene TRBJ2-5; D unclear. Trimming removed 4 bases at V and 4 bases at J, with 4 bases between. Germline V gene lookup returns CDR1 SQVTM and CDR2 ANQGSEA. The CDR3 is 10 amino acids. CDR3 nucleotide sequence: TGCAGCGTTGGTAGAGAGACCCAGTACTTC. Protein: CSVGRETQYF.

The CDR3 sequence: CASSLGAELGEQYF. In nucleotides, the CDR3 is TGTGCCAGCAGCTTAGGAGCCGAATTGGGGGAGCAGTACTTC. The V call is TRBV7-9, the J call TRBJ2-7; D gene unclear. Trimming stripped 1 base from V and 7 bases from J, with 14 bases between. This CDR3 has 14 amino acids. Germline V gene lookup returns CDR1 SEHNR and CDR2 FQNEAQ (reference sequence).

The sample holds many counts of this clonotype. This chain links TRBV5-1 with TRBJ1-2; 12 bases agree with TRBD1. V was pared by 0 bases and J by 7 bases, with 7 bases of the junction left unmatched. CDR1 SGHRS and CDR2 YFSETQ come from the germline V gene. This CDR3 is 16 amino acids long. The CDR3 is CASSLDPGTGGAGYTF. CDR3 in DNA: TGCGCCAGCAGCTTGGACCCCGGGACAGGGGGCGCTGGCTACACCTTC.

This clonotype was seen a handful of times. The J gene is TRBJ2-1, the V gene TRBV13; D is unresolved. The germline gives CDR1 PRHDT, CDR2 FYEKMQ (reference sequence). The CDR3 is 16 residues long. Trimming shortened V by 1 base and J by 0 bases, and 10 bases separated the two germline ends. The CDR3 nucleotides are TGTGCCAGCAGCTTAGAGTGGAGTAGCTCCTACAATGAGCAGTTCTTC. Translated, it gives CASSLEWSSSYNEQFF.

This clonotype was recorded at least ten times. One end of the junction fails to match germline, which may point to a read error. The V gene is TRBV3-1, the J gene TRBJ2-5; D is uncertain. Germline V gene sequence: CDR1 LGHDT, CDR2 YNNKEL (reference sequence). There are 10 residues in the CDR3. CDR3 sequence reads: CASSQVWVVF. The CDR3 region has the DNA TGTGCCAGCAGCCAAGTTTGGGTCGTCTTC.

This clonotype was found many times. CDR3 loop: CATQPSQNLQETQYF. The CDR3 region has the DNA TGTGCCACCCAACCCAGCCAGAACCTCCAAGAGACCCAGTACTTC. The chain links TRBV6-2 or TRBV6-3 to TRBJ2-5; D unresolved. Germline assignment: CDR1 MNHEY and CDR2 SVGEGT. V lost 10 bases, J lost 1 base, and 19 bases lay in between. This CDR3 region has 15 residues.

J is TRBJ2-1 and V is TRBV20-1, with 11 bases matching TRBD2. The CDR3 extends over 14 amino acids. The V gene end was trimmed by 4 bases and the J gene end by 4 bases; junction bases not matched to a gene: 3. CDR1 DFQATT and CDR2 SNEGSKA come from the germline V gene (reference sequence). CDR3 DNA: TGCAGTGCTACCAGACTAGCGGGATACAATGAGCAGTTCTTC. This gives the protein CSATRLAGYNEQFF.

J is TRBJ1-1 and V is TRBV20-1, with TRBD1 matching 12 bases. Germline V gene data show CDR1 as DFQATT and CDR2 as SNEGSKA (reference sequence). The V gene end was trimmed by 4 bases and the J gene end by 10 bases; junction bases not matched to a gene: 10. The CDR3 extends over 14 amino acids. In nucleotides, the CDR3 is TGCAGTGCTAATTCCCCCGGGACAGGGGGCTTAGCTTTCTTT. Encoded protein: CSANSPGTGGLAFF.

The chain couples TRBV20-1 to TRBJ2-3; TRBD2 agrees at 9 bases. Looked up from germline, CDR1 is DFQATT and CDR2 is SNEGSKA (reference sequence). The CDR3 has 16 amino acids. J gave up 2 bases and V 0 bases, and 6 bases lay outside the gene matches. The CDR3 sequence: CSARDRLAGFTDTQYF. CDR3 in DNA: TGCAGTGCTAGAGATCGCCTAGCGGGATTCACAGATACGCAGTATTTT.

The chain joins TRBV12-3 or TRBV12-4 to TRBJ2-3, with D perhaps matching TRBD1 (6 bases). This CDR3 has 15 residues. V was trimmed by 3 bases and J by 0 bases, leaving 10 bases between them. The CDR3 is CASSFYRASTDTQYF. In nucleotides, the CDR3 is TGTGCCAGCAGTTTTTACAGGGCTAGCACAGATACGCAGTATTTT.

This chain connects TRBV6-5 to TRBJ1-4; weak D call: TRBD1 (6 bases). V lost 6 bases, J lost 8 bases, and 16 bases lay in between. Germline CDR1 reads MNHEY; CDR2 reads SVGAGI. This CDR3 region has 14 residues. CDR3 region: CASRKQGGKEKLFF. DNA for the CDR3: TGTGCCAGCAGGAAACAGGGAGGAAAGGAAAAACTGTTTTTT.

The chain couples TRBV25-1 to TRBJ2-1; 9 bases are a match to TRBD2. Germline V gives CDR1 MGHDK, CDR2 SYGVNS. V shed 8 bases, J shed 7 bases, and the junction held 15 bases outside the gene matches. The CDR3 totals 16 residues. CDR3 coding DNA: TGTGCCAGCGGGGCTCTGGACGCGGGAGGGCCGAATGAGCAGTTCTTC. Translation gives CASGALDAGGPNEQFF.

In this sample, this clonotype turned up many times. The CDR3 protein is CASRETGGSNQPQHF. DNA of the CDR3: TGTGCCAGCAGAGAAACAGGGGGGAGCAATCAGCCCCAGCATTTT. The V gene is TRBV6-2 or TRBV6-3, the J gene TRBJ1-5; 8 bases align to TRBD1. This CDR3 has 15 amino acids. Germline CDR1 is MNHEY and CDR2 is SVGEGT. The junction had 5 bases not matched to a gene; V was cut back by 6 bases and J by 1 base.

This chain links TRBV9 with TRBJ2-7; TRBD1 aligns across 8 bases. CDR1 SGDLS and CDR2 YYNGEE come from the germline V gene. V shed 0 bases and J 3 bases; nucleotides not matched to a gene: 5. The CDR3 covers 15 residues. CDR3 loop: CASSVEGQDDYEQYF. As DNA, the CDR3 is TGTGCCAGCAGCGTAGAGGGACAGGACGACTACGAGCAGTACTTC.

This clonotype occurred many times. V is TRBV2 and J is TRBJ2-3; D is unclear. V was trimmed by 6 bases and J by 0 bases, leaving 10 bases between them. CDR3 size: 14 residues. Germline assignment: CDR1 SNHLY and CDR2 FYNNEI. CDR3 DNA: TGTGCCAGCAGCCGCGACCGTAGCACAGATACGCAGTATTTT. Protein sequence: CASSRDRSTDTQYF.

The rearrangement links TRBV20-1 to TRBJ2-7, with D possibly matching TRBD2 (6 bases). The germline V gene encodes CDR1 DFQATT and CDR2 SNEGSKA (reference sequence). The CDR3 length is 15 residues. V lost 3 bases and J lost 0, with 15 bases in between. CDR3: CSASPGLLSSYEQYF. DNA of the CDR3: TGCAGTGCTAGCCCGGGACTCCTGAGCTCCTACGAGCAGTACTTC.

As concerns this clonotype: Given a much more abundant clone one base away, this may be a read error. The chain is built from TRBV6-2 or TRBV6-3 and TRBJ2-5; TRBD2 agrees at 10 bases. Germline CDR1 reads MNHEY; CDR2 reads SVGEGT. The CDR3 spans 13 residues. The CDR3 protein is CASRLAGVETRYF. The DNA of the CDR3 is TGTGCCAGTCGGCTAGCGGGAGTAGAGACCCGGTACTTC.

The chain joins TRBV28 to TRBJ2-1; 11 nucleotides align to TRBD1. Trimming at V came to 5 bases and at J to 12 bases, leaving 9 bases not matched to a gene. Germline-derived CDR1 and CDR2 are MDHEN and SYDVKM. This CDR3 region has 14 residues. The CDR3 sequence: CASSDGQGALGQFF. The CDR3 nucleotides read TGTGCCAGCAGTGATGGACAGGGGGCTTTAGGGCAGTTCTTC.

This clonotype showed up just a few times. The CDR3 region is CASRAGRADTQYF. In DNA, the CDR3 is TGTGCCAGCAGGGCCGGGAGGGCAGATACGCAGTATTTT. The chain has TRBV2 and TRBJ2-3; TRBD2 matches 8 bases. CDR1 SNHLY and CDR2 FYNNEI come from the germline V gene. CDR3 length equals 13 residues. The V segment lost 6 bases and the J segment 4 bases; nucleotides outside the gene matches: 3.